These 32 T cell receptor beta chains were sequenced from one sample in a study of blood T cell repertoires in COVID-19. Only in-frame clones appear in the TCRdb table, and some are missing; sequencing was by immunoSEQ multiplex PCR. The table includes hundreds of thousands of clones, approximately 87% detected once. The sample taken for sequencing was PBMCs or T cells enriched from blood (not recorded which). The receptors shown here come from a woman between 50 and 59 years old who had recovered from COVID-19.

In DNA, the CDR3 is TGTGCCAGCGGGTCCGATAATTCACCCCTCCACTTT. This translates into CASGSDNSPLHF. The chain couples TRBV19 to TRBJ1-6; D gene ambiguous. CDR3 size: 12 residues. From germline, CDR1 is LNHDA and CDR2 SQIVND (reference sequence). Trimming removed 9 bases at V and 5 bases at J, with 8 bases between.

This clone was observed a few times. This chain links TRBV11-2 with TRBJ2-7; D gene uncertain. This CDR3 spans 14 amino acids. Trimming pared 2 bases from V and 0 bases from J, leaving 8 bases between. The germline CDR1 and CDR2 sequences are SGHAT and FQNNGV. The CDR3 here is CASSLSLSSYEQYF. The CDR3 DNA follows: TGTGCCAGCAGCTTAAGCCTGAGCTCCTACGAGCAGTACTTC.

This clone was counted a single time. The J gene is TRBJ1-3, the V gene TRBV3-1 (or the pseudogene TRBV3-2), with D uncertain. The germline CDR1 and CDR2 sequences are LGHDT and YNNKEL (reference sequence). CDR3 length: 16 residues. V was cut by 0 bases and J by 4 bases, with 13 bases left in between. The CDR3 spells CASSQERTLLGNTIYF. CDR3 nucleotide sequence: TGTGCCAGCAGCCAAGAGAGAACGCTTCTCGGAAACACCATATATTTT.

The chain combines TRBV4-1 with TRBJ1-2, with D tentatively TRBD1 (5 bases). CDR1 and CDR2 (germline): MGHRA, YSYEKL. The CDR3 is made up of 14 amino acids. V lost 6 bases, J lost 8 bases, and 19 bases lay in between. CDR3 protein: CASRDPRESGGYTF. The CDR3 nucleotides are TGCGCCAGCAGAGATCCCCGGGAGTCAGGGGGCTACACCTTC.

V is TRBV3-1 (or the pseudogene TRBV3-2) and J is TRBJ1-1, with TRBD1 matching over 8 bases. V gave up 1 base and J gave up 6 bases; unmatched junction bases: 13. The CDR3 length is 17 residues. Germline loops: CDR1 LGHDT, CDR2 YNNKEL (reference sequence). The CDR3 DNA reads TGTGCCAGCAGCCAAGCGCCCTGGACAGGGATGGGCGCTGAAGCTTTCTTT. Encoded protein: CASSQAPWTGMGAEAFF.

The rearrangement uses TRBV7-8 and TRBJ2-7; 13 bases map to TRBD2. V shed 0 bases and J 4 bases; nucleotides not matched to a gene: 3. Germline values: CDR1 SGHVS, CDR2 FQNEAQ. The CDR3 runs to 16 residues. The CDR3 is CASSLAGLAGEYEQYF. In DNA form, the CDR3 reads TGTGCCAGCAGCTTAGCCGGACTAGCGGGGGAATACGAGCAGTACTTC.

V is TRBV3-1 (or the pseudogene TRBV3-2) and J is TRBJ1-1; the D gene is possibly TRBD1 (6 bases). The V and J ends lost 6 bases and 8 bases respectively, with 16 bases between them. CDR3 length equals 13 residues. Germline CDR1 reads LGHDT; CDR2 reads YNNKEL (reference sequence). CDR3 nucleotides: TGTGCCAGCAGGCGGGGGGCCGAGAAAGAAGCTTTCTTT. It yields the protein CASRRGAEKEAFF.

This clone was counted once. The J gene is TRBJ2-3, the V gene TRBV2; no clear D. Germline values: CDR1 SNHLY, CDR2 FYNNEI. Deletions cut 6 bases from V and 5 bases from J, with 18 bases between. CDR3 length equals 15 residues. The CDR3 bases are TGTGCCAGCAGGGGCCAGGCCGGAATTGTAGATACGCAGTATTTT. Translating it yields CASRGQAGIVDTQYF.

The chain joins TRBV27 to TRBJ1-3; no clear D gene. Between the trimmed V and J ends, which lost 6 bases and 0 bases, there was a span of 9 bases. Germline V gives CDR1 MNHEY, CDR2 SMNVEV (reference sequence). The CDR3 has 14 amino acids. CDR3 nucleotides: TGTGCCAGCAGACTCACTAACTCTGGAAACACCATATATTTT. Translated, it gives CASRLTNSGNTIYF.

The V gene is TRBV4-1, the J gene TRBJ1-6; D not certain. CDR3 length: 14 residues. Per germline, CDR1 MGHRA and CDR2 YSYEKL. V lost 0 bases to trimming and J lost 4 bases, with 4 bases between them. In DNA, the CDR3 is TGCGCCAGCAGCCAAGATTCATATAATTCACCCCTCCACTTT. Residues: CASSQDSYNSPLHF.

The gene calls are TRBV27 and TRBJ2-2; D ambiguous. The CDR3 loop spans 13 amino acids. The V and J ends lost 6 bases and 0 bases respectively, with 5 bases between them. Per germline, CDR1 MNHEY and CDR2 SMNVEV (reference sequence). The CDR3 loop reads CASRDTNTGELFF. CDR3 nucleotide sequence: TGTGCCAGCAGAGACACGAACACCGGGGAGCTGTTTTTT.

The chain links TRBV27 to TRBJ2-7, with D perhaps TRBD2 (5 bases). There are 14 residues in the CDR3. Trimming pared 5 bases from V and 2 bases from J, leaving 13 bases between. From germline, CDR1 is MNHEY and CDR2 SMNVEV (reference sequence). The CDR3 region is CASSITGKAYEQYF. The CDR3 DNA reads TGTGCCAGCAGTATCACCGGGAAGGCCTACGAGCAGTACTTC.

The CDR3 region is CASSTTLGLGQRKAGELFF. CDR3 sequence (DNA): TGTGCCAGCAGCACCACATTGGGGCTGGGACAGAGAAAGGCCGGGGAGCTGTTTTTT. This rearrangement joins TRBV7-9 to TRBJ2-2, with TRBD1 identical over 7 bases. Germline lookup yields CDR1 SEHNR and CDR2 FQNEAQ (reference sequence). V gave up 5 bases and J gave up 6 bases; unmatched junction bases: 21. This CDR3 region has 19 residues.

This clone occurred once. The chain couples TRBV7-8 to TRBJ1-5; D not certain. The V gene's germline CDR1 is SGHVS and CDR2 FQNEAQ. V lost 3 bases to trimming and J lost 9 bases, with 12 bases between them. The CDR3 spans 13 residues. The CDR3 DNA reads as TGTGCCAGCAGCTTCGGTCCCATTGGGCCCCAGCATTTT. It translates to CASSFGPIGPQHF. The entire variable domain, with the rest obtained from reference TRBV7-8 and TRBJ1-5, is as follows: GAGVSQSPRYKVAKRGQDVALRCDPISGHVSLFWYQQALGQGPEFLTYFQNEAQLDKSGLPSDRFFAERPEGSVSTLKIQRTQQEDSAVYLCASSFGPIGPQHFGDGTRLSIL.

The chain recombines TRBV11-2 with TRBJ2-7; 8 nucleotides agree with TRBD2. The germline V gene has CDR1 SGHAT and CDR2 FQNNGV. Unmatched junction bases numbered 11, after V lost 5 bases and J lost 5 bases. This CDR3 is built from 15 residues. The CDR3 reads CASSAGGGNSNEQYF. The CDR3 DNA sequence: TGTGCCAGCAGCGCAGGCGGGGGGAATTCCAACGAGCAGTACTTC.

This rearrangement joins TRBV5-1 to TRBJ2-2; D is ambiguous. Germline V lookup: CDR1 SGHRS, CDR2 YFSETQ. Trimming removed 2 bases at V and 5 bases at J, with 7 bases between. This CDR3 has 13 residues. The CDR3 DNA reads TGCGCCAGCAGCTTCCCGGTAACCGGGGAGCTGTTTTTT. Translating gives CASSFPVTGELFF.

The chain links TRBV30 to TRBJ2-3; 13 bases match TRBD2. The CDR3 sequence is 19 residues long. Per germline, CDR1 GTSNPN and CDR2 SVGIG (reference sequence). V was clipped by 0 bases and J by 1 base; unmatched bases: 10. CDR3 sequence: CAWSVPPGTSGARTDTQYF. DNA of the CDR3: TGTGCCTGGAGTGTACCCCCCGGGACTAGCGGGGCCCGCACAGATACGCAGTATTTT.

The gene calls are TRBV9 and TRBJ1-1; D is unclear. CDR3 size: 16 residues. Per germline, CDR1 SGDLS and CDR2 YYNGEE. V shed 9 bases and J shed 4 bases, with 25 bases lying between them. The CDR3 DNA is TGTGCCACGAGGCGGCAACCAAAAATTTTGGGCACTGAAGCTTTCTTT. Residues: CATRRQPKILGTEAFF.

V usage is TRBV11-3 and J usage is TRBJ1-1; weak D call: TRBD1 (6 bases). The CDR3 spans 13 residues. V lost 6 bases, J lost 1 base, and 9 bases lay in between. The V gene's germline CDR1 is SGHNT and CDR2 YENEEA. CDR3 DNA: TGTGCCAGCAGGAAACAGGGGAACACTGAAGCTTTCTTT. This translates into CASRKQGNTEAFF.

On this clone: Other nucleotide sequences from this sample produce the same CDR3. This chain uses TRBV3-1 (or the pseudogene TRBV3-2) with TRBJ2-7; D unclear. This CDR3 is 12 amino acids long. CDR1 and CDR2 (germline): LGHDT, YNNKEL (reference sequence). The V end lost 1 base, the J end lost 3 bases, and 4 bases lay between the germline ends. In DNA, the CDR3 is TGTGCCAGCAGCCAAGGTCTCTACGAGCAGTACTTC. This encodes CASSQGLYEQYF.

The rearrangement links TRBV4-1 to TRBJ1-5; the D is unclear. The germline V gene has CDR1 MGHRA and CDR2 YSYEKL. Trimming removed 5 bases at V and 7 bases at J, with 12 bases between. The CDR3 contains 13 residues. CDR3 nucleotide sequence: TGCGCCAGCAGCTTCGAGCGCGGCCAGCCCCAGCATTTT. Translation: CASSFERGQPQHF.

The chain links TRBV30 to TRBJ1-2; D gene ambiguous. CDR3 length: 14 amino acids. V was pared by 3 bases and J by 5 bases, with 16 bases between. Germline values: CDR1 GTSNPN, CDR2 SVGIG (reference sequence). The DNA for the CDR3 is TGTGCCTGGAGAGCCGACTCCTACTCATATGGCTACACCTTC. Its protein product is CAWRADSYSYGYTF.

The rearrangement joins TRBV12-3 or TRBV12-4 to TRBJ1-4; D not resolved. There are 12 residues in the CDR3. V was shortened by 7 bases and J by 4 bases, with 7 bases between the two germline ends. CDR3 sequence (DNA): TGTGCCAGCAAGATTAGTAATGAAAAACTGTTTTTT. Translation: CASKISNEKLFF.

The V gene is TRBV27, the J gene TRBJ1-4; TRBD1 is a possible D gene (5 bases). V was pared by 8 bases and J by 3 bases, with 10 bases between. Germline V gives CDR1 MNHEY, CDR2 SMNVEV (reference sequence). This CDR3 has 13 residues. CDR3 region: CASSGNPNEKLFF. DNA of the CDR3: TGTGCCAGCTCAGGGAACCCTAATGAAAAACTGTTTTTT. Based on the CDR3 plus reference TRBV27 and TRBJ1-4, the full variable domain is EAQVTQNPRYLITVTGKKLTVTCSQNMNHEYMSWYRQDPGLGLRQIYYSMNVEVTDKGDVPEGYKVSRKEKRNFPLILESPSPNQTSLYFCASSGNPNEKLFFGSGTQLSVL.

The CDR3 region is CASSQGQGAVYGYTF. CDR3 nucleotides: TGCGCCAGCAGCCAAGGGCAGGGGGCGGTCTATGGCTACACCTTC. The chain combines TRBV4-3 with TRBJ1-2; the match to TRBD1 covers 8 bases. The CDR3 covers 15 residues. Germline assignment: CDR1 LGHNA and CDR2 YSLEER. V gave up 1 base and J gave up 4 bases; unmatched junction bases: 5.

The rearrangement joins TRBV2 to TRBJ1-5, with 7 nucleotides matching TRBD1. CDR1 and CDR2 (germline): SNHLY, FYNNEI. The CDR3 totals 15 residues. The junction had 5 bases not matched to a gene; V was cut back by 6 bases and J by 0 bases. The CDR3 coding sequence is TGTGCCAGCAGAGAGACAGGGTATAGCAATCAGCCCCAGCATTTT. Translation: CASRETGYSNQPQHF. Combining the CDR3 with reference TRBV2 and TRBJ1-5 gives the whole variable domain EPEVTQTPSHQVTQMGQEVILRCVPISNHLYFYWYRQILGQKVEFLVSFYNNEISEKSEIFDDQFSVERPDGSNFTLKIRSTKLEDSAMYFCASRETGYSNQPQHFGDGTRLSIL.

The V and J genes are TRBV28 and TRBJ1-6; D is undetermined. The CDR3 sequence is 17 residues long. V shed 2 bases and J shed 4 bases, with 15 bases lying between them. The germline CDR1 and CDR2 sequences are MDHEN and SYDVKM. DNA of the CDR3: TGTGCCAGCAGTTTAGAGGGTCCCGATGAATATAATTCACCCCTCCACTTT. Its protein product is CASSLEGPDEYNSPLHF.

J is TRBJ2-2 and V is TRBV5-5; D is possibly TRBD1 (6 bases). V lost 2 bases and J lost 5, with 10 bases in between. The CDR3 has 14 residues. Per the germline V gene, CDR1 is SGHKS and CDR2 is YYEKEE (reference sequence). CDR3 residues: CASSLYQGTGELFF. DNA of the CDR3: TGTGCCAGCAGCTTATATCAGGGGACCGGGGAGCTGTTTTTT.

The sample holds one count of this clone. This chain connects TRBV6-1 to TRBJ1-2; TRBD1 matches 11 bases. The germline CDR1 and CDR2 sequences are MNHNS and SASEGT. The V gene end was trimmed by 3 bases and the J gene end by 4 bases; junction bases not matched to a gene: 4. There are 15 residues in the CDR3. As DNA, the CDR3 is TGTGCCAGCAGTGATCGGACAGGGGGCGGCTATGGCTACACCTTC. Its protein product is CASSDRTGGGYGYTF.

The chain links TRBV15 to TRBJ2-7; D gene ambiguous. Germline CDR1 is LNHNV and CDR2 is YYDKDF (reference sequence). Trimming left V 5 bases short and J 6 bases short, with 26 bases between. This CDR3 spans 17 amino acids. CDR3 loop: CATSPRGLARRFGEQYF. The CDR3 DNA reads as TGTGCCACCAGCCCCCGTGGTTTGGCTAGACGTTTCGGCGAGCAGTACTTC. Complete variable domain (other parts from reference TRBV15 and TRBJ2-7): DAMVIQNPRYQVTQFGKPVTLSCSQTLNHNVMYWYQQKSSQAPKLLFHYYDKDFNNEADTPDNFQSRRPNTSFCFLDIRSPGLGDTAMYLCATSPRGLARRFGEQYFGPGTRLTVT.

The CDR3 coding sequence is TGTGCCACCAGCAGAGATAAGGGACAGACCTACGAGCAGTACTTC. It translates to CATSRDKGQTYEQYF. The chain joins TRBV15 to TRBJ2-7, with 7 nucleotides matching TRBD1. V was clipped by 0 bases and J by 2 bases; unmatched bases: 4. CDR3 size: 15 residues. Germline V lookup: CDR1 LNHNV, CDR2 YYDKDF (reference sequence).

The chain couples TRBV29-1 to TRBJ1-2, with 8 positions matching TRBD1. V shed 6 bases, J shed 3 bases, and the junction held 9 bases outside the gene matches. Germline V lookup: CDR1 SQVTM, CDR2 ANQGSEA. The CDR3 runs 14 residues. In nucleotides, the CDR3 is TGCAGCGTGACTGACAGGGGAGGGTACTATGGCTACACCTTC. This sequence encodes CSVTDRGGYYGYTF.